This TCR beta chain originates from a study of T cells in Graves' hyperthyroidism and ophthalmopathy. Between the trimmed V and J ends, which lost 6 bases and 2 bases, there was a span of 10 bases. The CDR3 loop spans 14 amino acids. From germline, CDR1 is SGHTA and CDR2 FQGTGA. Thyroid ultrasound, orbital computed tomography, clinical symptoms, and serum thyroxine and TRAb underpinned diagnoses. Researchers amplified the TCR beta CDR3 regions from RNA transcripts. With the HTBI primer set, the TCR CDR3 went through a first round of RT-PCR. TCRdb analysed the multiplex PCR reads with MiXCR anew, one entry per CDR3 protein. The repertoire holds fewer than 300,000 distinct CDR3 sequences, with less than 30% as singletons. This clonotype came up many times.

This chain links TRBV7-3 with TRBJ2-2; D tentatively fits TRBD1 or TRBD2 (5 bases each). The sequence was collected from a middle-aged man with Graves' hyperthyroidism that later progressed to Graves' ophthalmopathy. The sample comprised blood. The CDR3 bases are TGTGCCAGCAGGGGGGTTAGTAACACCGGGGAGCTGTTTTTT. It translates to CASRGVSNTGELFF.